This passage covers 26 T cell receptor beta chains from one sample sequenced in a study of blood T cells in healthy people across ages. A sample-barcoded 5' primer and a J-beta primer mix were used in a second PCR of roughly 6 to 11 cycles. Using its own MiXCR run on the 5' RACE reads, TCRdb lists one record per CDR3 protein. The table has 800,000 or so distinct CDR3 sequences, approximately 25% seen once; the top ten hold under 4.5%. The sample was also reused in another study, on T cells of mothers and their children.

Sequencing was done on a sample of blood. The source of these receptors is a boy younger than 18 in good health.

This clonotype has more than one count but fewer than ten. The chain links TRBV18 to TRBJ2-7; TRBD2 aligns across 7 bases. The V and J ends lost 3 bases and 2 bases, in that order; junction bases with no gene match: 4. Per the germline V gene, CDR1 is KGHSH and CDR2 is LQKENI. The CDR3 loop spans 14 amino acids. The CDR3 DNA sequence: TGTGCCAGCTCACCGGGACTATCGACCTACGAGCAGTACTTC. As protein: CASSPGLSTYEQYF.

A few counts support this clonotype. The chain is built from TRBV29-1 and TRBJ1-2; D gene unclear. This CDR3 has 14 amino acids. V gave up 6 bases and J gave up 2 bases, with 16 bases separating them. Germline CDR1 and CDR2: SQVTM and ANQGSEA. The CDR3 here is CSVLEGAGNYGYTF. CDR3 DNA sequence: TGCAGCGTCCTGGAGGGAGCGGGGAACTATGGCTACACCTTC.

This clonotype was detected a few times. The chain has TRBV19 and TRBJ2-2; TRBD1 might be the D (5 bases). This CDR3 comprises 14 residues. The V end lost 8 bases, the J end lost 0 bases, and 10 bases lay between the germline ends. Germline lookup yields CDR1 LNHDA and CDR2 SQIVND (reference sequence). Written as DNA, the CDR3 is TGTGCCAGTTCGTGGGGCGCGAACACCGGGGAGCTGTTTTTT. Protein: CASSWGANTGELFF.

This clonotype showed up just a few times. CDR3 in amino acids: CASSQGGYQETQYF. The CDR3 DNA reads as TGTGCCAGCAGCCAAGGGGGGTACCAAGAGACCCAGTACTTC. The chain recombines TRBV3-1 with TRBJ2-5, with D perhaps matching TRBD1 or TRBD2 (5 bases each). From germline, CDR1 is LGHDT and CDR2 YNNKEL (reference sequence). This CDR3 contains 14 residues. Trimming took off 1 base at V and 0 bases at J, with 6 bases between the two ends.

The chain carries TRBV4-3 and TRBJ2-5, with TRBD1 as a possible D gene (5 bases). V lost 0 bases, J lost 5 bases, and 10 bases lay in between. This CDR3 spans 14 amino acids. Germline assignment: CDR1 LGHNA and CDR2 YSLEER. CDR3 coding DNA: TGCGCCAGCAGCCAAGATGGGGCTGGGGAGACCCAGTACTTC. Its protein product is CASSQDGAGETQYF.

The chain uses TRBV28 and TRBJ1-2; tentative D call: TRBD1 (5 bases). CDR3 size: 18 residues. In germline, CDR1 is MDHEN, CDR2 SYDVKM. Between the trimmed V and J ends, which lost 2 bases and 5 bases, there was a span of 24 bases. The CDR3 DNA reads TGTGCCAGCAGTTTAAAAGGGACGGCTGATTATCTAAGATATGGCTACACCTTC. The encoded protein is CASSLKGTADYLRYGYTF.

The V call is TRBV7-9, the J call TRBJ2-1, with D possibly matching TRBD1 (6 bases). CDR3 length equals 13 residues. V lost 0 bases to trimming and J lost 6 bases, with 6 bases between them. The germline V gene has CDR1 SEHNR and CDR2 FQNEAQ (reference sequence). CDR3 coding DNA: TGTGCCAGCAGCTTAGCGGACAGCAATGAGCAGTTCTTC. This codes for CASSLADSNEQFF.

This clonotype was counted a few times. A read error may account for a junction end that differs from germline. CDR3 sequence reads: CASSLTTLGQGKAF. DNA for the CDR3: TGTGCCAGCAGCTTAACCACCCTCGGGCAGGGGAAGGCGTTC. This chain joins TRBV7-3 and TRBJ1-2, with D perhaps TRBD1 (6 bases). Germline V gives CDR1 SGHTA, CDR2 FQGTGA. The CDR3 is made up of 14 amino acids.

This clonotype was counted a few times. For the CDR3, the DNA is TGTGCCACCAGCAGAGATCAGGGCGATAGGCCCCAGCATTTT. As protein: CATSRDQGDRPQHF. This chain joins TRBV15 and TRBJ1-5, with a weak D call TRBD1 (5 bases). CDR3 length: 14 amino acids. Trimming took 0 bases from V and 9 from J, leaving 12 bases between them. Germline V lookup: CDR1 LNHNV, CDR2 YYDKDF (reference sequence).

CDR3 in DNA: TGTGCCAGCATACTGGAGGAGGGCGGAAACACCATATATTTT. Protein: CASILEEGGNTIYF. The chain couples TRBV2 to TRBJ1-3; D is unresolved. Germline-derived CDR1 and CDR2 are SNHLY and FYNNEI. The CDR3 contains 14 residues. Deletions cut 7 bases from V and 4 bases from J, with 14 bases between.

This chain links TRBV7-2 with TRBJ1-5; no definite D call. CDR1 and CDR2 from the germline V gene are SGHTA and FQGNSA. The germline V and J ends were trimmed by 1 base and 5 bases, with 9 bases remaining between them. The CDR3 has 14 residues. CDR3 bases: TGTGCCAGCAGCTTAGGGGGATCGGATCAGCCCCAGCATTTT. Translation: CASSLGGSDQPQHF. The entire variable domain, with the rest obtained from reference TRBV7-2 and TRBJ1-5, is as follows: GAGVSQSPSNKVTEKGKDVELRCDPISGHTALYWYRQSLGQGLEFLIYFQGNSAPDKSGLPSDRFSAERTGGSVSTLTIQRTQQEDSAVYLCASSLGGSDQPQHFGDGTRLSIL.

V and J are TRBV4-1 and TRBJ2-5; tentatively, D is TRBD2 (5 bases). The CDR3 loop spans 18 amino acids. Trimming left V 0 bases short and J 2 bases short, with 19 bases between. Germline V gives CDR1 MGHRA, CDR2 YSYEKL. CDR3 region: CASSQDYPTWRLQETQYF. CDR3 coding DNA: TGCGCCAGCAGCCAAGATTACCCCACCTGGAGACTACAAGAGACCCAGTACTTC.

This clonotype turned up a few times. The chain couples TRBV9 to TRBJ1-1; maybe TRBD1 (5 bases). Deletions cut 3 bases from V and 4 bases from J, with 13 bases between. In germline, CDR1 is SGDLS, CDR2 YYNGEE. The CDR3 sequence is 14 residues long. The CDR3 region has the DNA TGTGCCAGCAGCGGGGGGGGTTTGGGCACTGAAGCTTTCTTT. Protein product: CASSGGGLGTEAFF.

V and J are TRBV10-3 and TRBJ2-5; a weak D match, TRBD1 (6 bases). Germline V gene sequence: CDR1 ENHRY, CDR2 SYGVKD. The CDR3 sequence is 16 residues long. The V gene lost 3 bases and the J gene lost 1 base, with 15 bases spanning the gap. CDR3 region: CAISEGLGTLQETQYF. CDR3 nucleotide sequence: TGTGCCATCAGTGAAGGTTTAGGGACACTCCAAGAGACCCAGTACTTC.

This clonotype was observed a few times. The genes are TRBV5-1 and TRBJ1-1; D uncertain. Per germline, CDR1 SGHRS and CDR2 YFSETQ. The ends were cut back, 0 bases at V and 0 bases at J, with 9 bases in the middle. CDR3 size: 15 residues. CDR3 sequence (DNA): TGCGCCAGCAGCTTGGGGGGTTCGATGAACACTGAAGCTTTCTTT. Its protein is CASSLGGSMNTEAFF.

The chain recombines TRBV2 with TRBJ2-3; 8 bases match TRBD2. The CDR3 contains 14 residues. Per germline, CDR1 SNHLY and CDR2 FYNNEI. V lost 5 bases to trimming and J lost 6 bases; unmatched junction nucleotides: 7. The chain's CDR3 is CASSRYSGADTQYF. CDR3 nucleotides: TGTGCCAGCAGTAGGTATAGCGGGGCGGATACGCAGTATTTT.

The chain uses TRBV20-1 and TRBJ1-2; D is possibly TRBD1 (5 bases). Trimming stripped 8 bases from V and 7 bases from J, with 14 bases between. Germline lookup yields CDR1 DFQATT and CDR2 SNEGSKA (reference sequence). The CDR3 is made up of 11 amino acids. As DNA, the CDR3 is TGCAGTCACCCGAGGGGTGGTGGCTACACCTTC. This gives the protein CSHPRGGGYTF.

This clonotype was seen a few times. The chain links TRBV6-2 or TRBV6-3 to TRBJ1-4; D ambiguous. From germline, CDR1 is MNHEY and CDR2 SVGEGT. Trimming removed 6 bases at V and 5 bases at J, with 10 bases between. The CDR3 consists of 13 residues. The CDR3 loop is CASSVAINEKLFF. The CDR3 bases are TGTGCCAGCAGCGTCGCGATCAATGAAAAACTGTTTTTT.

A single count supports this clonotype. The V gene is TRBV10-3, the J gene TRBJ2-5; a possible D gene is TRBD1 (8 bases). Per the germline V gene, CDR1 is ENHRY and CDR2 is SYGVKD. The CDR3 is 17 residues long. The V end was cut by 3 bases, the J end by 5 bases, with 22 bases between. Here the CDR3 DNA reads TGTGCCATCAGTGATGGAGCGGGGACAGGCCCAAGGGAGACCCAGTACTTC. Its protein is CAISDGAGTGPRETQYF.

The V and J genes are TRBV10-3 and TRBJ2-7; D is perhaps TRBD2 (5 bases). V gave up 5 bases and J gave up 3 bases, with 14 bases separating them. This CDR3 spans 14 amino acids. Germline CDR1 ENHRY, CDR2 SYGVKD. The CDR3 here is CAISRLQGSYEQYF. The CDR3 DNA sequence: TGTGCCATCAGTCGCTTGCAAGGGAGCTACGAGCAGTACTTC.

There are a few counts of this clonotype. The gene calls are TRBV27 and TRBJ1-4; D remains unclear. The CDR3 is made up of 13 amino acids. CDR1 is MNHEY and CDR2 is SMNVEV in the germline V gene (reference sequence). V was trimmed by 8 bases and J by 5 bases, leaving 12 bases between them. The CDR3 nucleotides read TGTGCCAGCTCTCTAGCCCAGAATGAAAAACTGTTTTTT. Protein: CASSLAQNEKLFF.

V usage is TRBV28 and J usage is TRBJ2-7, with D unresolved. The CDR3 sequence is 12 residues long. Trimming took 4 bases from V and 6 from J, leaving 10 bases between them. CDR1 MDHEN and CDR2 SYDVKM come from the germline V gene. CDR3 protein: CASSSPASEQYF. CDR3 bases: TGTGCCAGCAGTTCGCCCGCGTCCGAGCAGTACTTC.

This chain joins TRBV7-3 and TRBJ1-1; D not resolved. Looked up from germline, CDR1 is SGHTA and CDR2 is FQGTGA. V shed 5 bases and J shed 5 bases, with 12 bases lying between them. This CDR3 is built from 13 residues. CDR3 nucleotides: TGTGCCAGCAGCGCCAGGTGGGGAACTGAAGCTTTCTTT. Translated, it gives CASSARWGTEAFF. Together with reference TRBV7-3 and TRBJ1-1, the CDR3 gives the full variable domain: GAGVSQTPSNKVTEKGKYVELRCDPISGHTALYWYRQSLGQGPEFLIYFQGTGAADDSGLPNDRFFAVRPEGSVSTLKIQRTERGDSAVYLCASSARWGTEAFFGQGTRLTVV.

The chain combines TRBV7-6 with TRBJ2-3; no clear D gene. Per germline, CDR1 SGHVS and CDR2 FNYEAQ. This CDR3 spans 15 amino acids. Trimming took 6 bases from V and 0 from J, leaving 13 bases between them. The CDR3 region is CASRETPSSTDTQYF. CDR3 DNA sequence: TGTGCCAGCAGGGAGACCCCCTCAAGCACAGATACGCAGTATTTT.

This clonotype has only a few counts. This chain connects TRBV6-2 or TRBV6-3 to TRBJ1-2, with 8 bases fitting TRBD1. This CDR3 is built from 16 residues. Germline CDR1 is MNHEY and CDR2 is SVGEGT. Trimming cost V 6 bases and J 0 bases; bases outside gene matches: 9. The CDR3 loop reads CASSPGTGRPNYGYTF. CDR3 nucleotides: TGTGCCAGCAGCCCCGGGACAGGACGACCTAACTATGGCTACACCTTC.

V is TRBV3-1 and J is TRBJ2-7, with TRBD2 matching 13 bases. Germline CDR1 reads LGHDT; CDR2 reads YNNKEL (reference sequence). The CDR3 sequence is 15 residues long. V shed 7 bases, J shed 2 bases, and the junction held 5 bases outside the gene matches. CDR3 sequence reads: CASTPGTSGTYEQYF. Written as DNA, the CDR3 is TGTGCCAGCACCCCAGGGACTAGCGGGACCTACGAGCAGTACTTC.